This T cell receptor beta chain was identified in a study of response to subunit inactivated influenza vaccine. Study findings and constraints: It was the authors' suggestion that each seasonal influenza vaccination recruits few new T cells.

This clonotype was recorded once. Its antigen is as yet unknown. TCRdb itself ran the RT-PCR reads through MiXCR, one entry per CDR3 protein. The sample has about 150,000 distinct CDR3 sequences; roughly a tenth are singletons. The CDR3 length is 14 residues. In germline, CDR1 is MNHNS, CDR2 SASEGT. V was cut by 4 bases and J by 4 bases, with 11 bases left in between. The specimen comprised CD8+ T cells sorted from PBMCs, sampled less than 30 months after vaccination. This receptor was identified in a man between 50 and 69 years old who received an inactivated influenza vaccine. J is TRBJ2-1 and V is TRBV6-1; a possible D gene is TRBD1 (6 bases). The CDR3 DNA follows: TGTGCCAGCAGTGGCAACAGGGCTTACAATGAGCAGTTCTTC. It specifies CASSGNRAYNEQFF.